The 32 T cell receptor beta chains listed next were all sequenced from one sample in a study of cytotoxic CD8 clonotypes in ibrutinib-treated CLL. Sequencing was performed with immunoSEQ multiplex PCR; in TCRdb, only in-frame clones are kept and a portion is missing. Of 90,000 to 95,000 clones listed, 77% are singletons. The sequenced sample was PBMCs, obtained after 24 months of ibrutinib treatment. Every receptor here comes from a human donor with chronic lymphocytic leukemia.

This chain connects TRBV5-4 to TRBJ2-1; no clear D. V lost 6 bases, J lost 6 bases, and 16 bases lay in between. The CDR3 covers 14 residues. The V gene's germline CDR1 is SGHNT and CDR2 YYREEE (reference sequence). This CDR3 is CASTSHGSLNEQFF. The CDR3, as DNA: TGTGCCAGCACCTCACACGGGTCGCTCAATGAGCAGTTCTTC. Using reference TRBV5-4 and TRBJ2-1 for the parts outside the CDR3, the full variable domain is ETGVTQSPTHLIKTRGQQVTLRCSSQSGHNTVSWYQQALGQGPQFIFQYYREEENGRGNFPPRFSGLQFPNYSSELNVNALELDDSALYLCASTSHGSLNEQFFGPGTRLTVL.

As DNA, the CDR3 is TGTGCCAGCAGCGTAGAATCGGGCAGGGGGCGCTCTGGAAACACCATATATTTT. It translates to CASSVESGRGRSGNTIYF. V usage is TRBV9 and J usage is TRBJ1-3, with 8 bases identical to TRBD1. The CDR3 extends over 18 amino acids. Germline CDR1 and CDR2: SGDLS and YYNGEE. The junction had 8 bases not matched to a gene; V was cut back by 0 bases and J by 0 bases.

The chain has TRBV19 and TRBJ1-1, with TRBD1 matching over 8 bases. V lost 3 bases and J lost 2; bases outside the gene matches: 8. Germline-derived CDR1 and CDR2 are LNHDA and SQIVND (reference sequence). The CDR3 has 16 amino acids. CDR3 DNA: TGTGCCAGTAGTATGATGGGACAGGTTTCAAACACTGAAGCTTTCTTT. Translated: CASSMMGQVSNTEAFF.

The J gene is TRBJ2-7, the V gene TRBV4-1, with 10 bases aligning to TRBD1. V was clipped by 1 base and J by 2 bases; unmatched bases: 11. The CDR3 is 18 amino acids. The germline CDR1 and CDR2 sequences are MGHRA and YSYEKL. The CDR3, as DNA: TGCGCCAGCAGCCAAGCCCCAATTCGGACAGGGGGAGCCTACGAGCAGTACTTC. The encoded protein is CASSQAPIRTGGAYEQYF.

This chain uses TRBV30 with TRBJ2-5, with D perhaps matching TRBD2 (7 bases). Germline V gene sequence: CDR1 GTSNPN, CDR2 SVGIG (reference sequence). V dropped 1 base and J dropped 0 bases, with 9 bases sitting between them. This CDR3 is built from 14 residues. The CDR3 DNA sequence: TGTGCCTGGAGTGAGGGGGGGCACCAAGAGACCCAGTACTTC. Amino acid sequence: CAWSEGGHQETQYF.

The chain employs TRBV10-3 and TRBJ2-7; weak D call: TRBD1 (6 bases). V lost 2 bases, J lost 2 bases, and 7 bases lay in between. CDR3 size: 13 residues. Germline V CDR1 and CDR2: ENHRY, SYGVKD. DNA for the CDR3: TGTGCCATCAGTGAGGGACAGCCCTACGAGCAGTACTTC. Protein: CAISEGQPYEQYF.

The chain has TRBV18 and TRBJ2-5, with TRBD1 matching over 10 bases. Germline-derived CDR1 and CDR2 are KGHSH and LQKENI. The CDR3 contains 15 residues. J lost 2 bases, V lost 3 bases, and 3 bases had no gene match. CDR3 nucleotides: TGTGCCAGCTCACCGGGACAGGGGAGACAAGAGACCCAGTACTTC. As protein: CASSPGQGRQETQYF.

This rearrangement joins TRBV27 to TRBJ2-7, with 11 bases that match TRBD2. Per germline, CDR1 MNHEY and CDR2 SMNVEV (reference sequence). The CDR3 is made up of 14 amino acids. V shed 6 bases, J shed 5 bases, and the junction held 6 bases outside the gene matches. Here the CDR3 reads CASRNIAGGDEQYF. CDR3 bases: TGTGCCAGCAGGAACATAGCGGGAGGGGACGAGCAGTACTTC.

The chain has TRBV30 and TRBJ2-5, with TRBD2 matching over 12 bases. Trimming took 3 bases from V and 4 from J; bases not matched to a gene: 3. Looked up from germline, CDR1 is GTSNPN and CDR2 is SVGIG (reference sequence). The CDR3 loop spans 14 amino acids. The CDR3 is CAWRLAGGRETQYF. The CDR3 DNA sequence: TGTGCCTGGAGGCTAGCGGGAGGGCGAGAGACCCAGTACTTC. Supplemented by reference TRBV30 and TRBJ2-5, the full variable domain reads SQTIHQWPATLVQPVGSPLSLECTVEGTSNPNLYWYRQAAGRGLQLLFYSVGIGQISSEVPQNLSASRPQDRQFILSSKKLLLSDSGFYLCAWRLAGGRETQYFGPGTRLLVL.

The gene calls are TRBV30 and TRBJ1-1; weak D call: TRBD1 (5 bases). This CDR3 has 13 residues. Germline CDR1 reads GTSNPN; CDR2 reads SVGIG (reference sequence). The V end lost 0 bases, the J end lost 1 base, and 6 bases lay between the germline ends. CDR3 DNA sequence: TGTGCCTGGAGTGTGACAGCGAACACTGAAGCTTTCTTT. Its protein product is CAWSVTANTEAFF.

V gene TRBV28 combines with J gene TRBJ2-7, with D possibly TRBD2 on 6 matching bases. CDR1 and CDR2 from the germline V gene are MDHEN and SYDVKM. The V end lost 6 bases, the J end lost 0 bases, and 9 bases lay between the germline ends. This CDR3 spans 13 amino acids. In DNA, the CDR3 is TGTGCCAGCAGCGGGGGTGCCTCCTACGAGCAGTACTTC. Translating it yields CASSGGASYEQYF.

The chain combines TRBV6-1 with TRBJ1-2; weak D call: TRBD1 (5 bases). CDR1 and CDR2 (germline): MNHNS, SASEGT. The CDR3 runs to 13 residues. Trimming pared 1 base from V and 8 bases from J, leaving 11 bases between. This CDR3 is CASSEEPGLGYTF. As DNA, the CDR3 is TGTGCCAGCAGTGAAGAACCAGGGCTCGGCTACACCTTC.

The chain couples TRBV19 to TRBJ2-7, with 9 bases lining up with TRBD2. This CDR3 spans 14 amino acids. Germline V gives CDR1 LNHDA, CDR2 SQIVND (reference sequence). V lost 8 bases to trimming and J lost 0 bases; unmatched junction nucleotides: 5. CDR3 sequence (DNA): TGTGCCAGTCAGACTAGCGGTCTCTCCTACGAGCAGTACTTC. It codes for CASQTSGLSYEQYF. The whole variable domain, filled in from reference TRBV19 and TRBJ2-7, reads DGGITQSPKYLFRKEGQNVTLSCEQNLNHDAMYWYRQDPGQGLRLIYYSQIVNDFQKGDIAEGYSVSREKKESFPLTVTSAQKNPTAFYLCASQTSGLSYEQYFGPGTRLTVT.

J is TRBJ2-3 and V is TRBV11-2, with D perhaps assigned TRBD1 or TRBD2 (5 bases each). Trimming took 5 bases from V and 0 from J, leaving 15 bases between them. This CDR3 contains 16 residues. Germline CDR1 and CDR2: SGHAT and FQNNGV. The CDR3 nucleotides read TGTGCCAGCAGCCCCGGGACCTTGTTGAGCACAGATACGCAGTATTTT. This codes for CASSPGTLLSTDTQYF.

The chain recombines TRBV5-1 with TRBJ1-6; 8 nucleotides line up with TRBD1. With V trimmed by 0 bases and J by 3 bases, 5 bases remained unmatched. The germline V gene encodes CDR1 SGHRS and CDR2 YFSETQ. The CDR3 has 17 residues. CDR3 residues: CASSLVSGGFYNSPLHF. The DNA for the CDR3 is TGCGCCAGCAGCTTGGTTTCAGGGGGCTTCTATAATTCACCCCTCCACTTT.

CDR3 sequence reads: CASSVSGGGLTYEQYF. For the CDR3, the DNA is TGCGCCAGCAGCGTGTCCGGCGGGGGCCTGACTTACGAGCAGTACTTC. The chain couples TRBV5-1 to TRBJ2-7; weak D call: TRBD2 (7 bases). The CDR3 runs 16 residues. V lost 4 bases and J lost 4, with 21 bases in between. CDR1 SGHRS and CDR2 YFSETQ come from the germline V gene. Looking up the rest from reference TRBV5-1 and TRBJ2-7 gives the full variable domain: KAGVTQTPRYLIKTRGQQVTLSCSPISGHRSVSWYQQTPGQGLQFLFEYFSETQRNKGNFPGRFSGRQFSNSRSEMNVSTLELGDSALYLCASSVSGGGLTYEQYFGPGTRLTVT.

The V gene is TRBV10-3, the J gene TRBJ2-1; D gene unclear. The CDR3 has 15 amino acids. Trimming took off 5 bases at V and 5 bases at J, with 16 bases between the two ends. Germline V CDR1 and CDR2: ENHRY, SYGVKD. CDR3 in amino acids: CAISKPPIGNNEQFF. CDR3 coding DNA: TGTGCCATCAGTAAACCCCCCATCGGAAACAATGAGCAGTTCTTC.

The chain links TRBV5-8 to TRBJ2-7; TRBD1 matches at 9 bases. CDR3 length: 17 amino acids. The junction had 17 bases not matched to a gene; V was cut back by 7 bases and J by 3 bases. CDR1 is SGHTS, CDR2 YDEGEE, per germline. The CDR3 reads CASGSRAPGTGIYEQYF. The CDR3 DNA reads TGTGCCAGCGGGAGTAGGGCCCCCGGGACAGGGATCTACGAGCAGTACTTC.

This clone was picked up one time. The chain uses TRBV10-2 and TRBJ2-7, with D tentatively TRBD2 (5 bases). The V and J ends lost 10 bases and 0 bases respectively, with 13 bases between them. Germline lookup yields CDR1 WSHSY and CDR2 SAAADI. This CDR3 has 13 residues. The CDR3 bases are TGCGCCACGGAAGACGGGAACTCCTACGAGCAGTACTTC. Protein product: CATEDGNSYEQYF.

This chain connects TRBV9 to TRBJ2-3; either TRBD1 or TRBD2 may fit D (5 bases each). The CDR3 contains 17 residues. Germline V gene data show CDR1 as SGDLS and CDR2 as YYNGEE. V was shortened by 0 bases and J by 2 bases, with 16 bases between the two germline ends. For the CDR3, the DNA is TGTGCCAGCAGCGTAGCTACAAGGATGGGACCCACAGATACGCAGTATTTT. Its translation is CASSVATRMGPTDTQYF.

This clone occurred a few times. V is TRBV29-1 and J is TRBJ1-1; 10 nucleotides align to TRBD1. Germline V gives CDR1 SQVTM, CDR2 ANQGSEA. Trimming took 6 bases from V and 4 from J; bases not matched to a gene: 5. This CDR3 has 13 amino acids. This chain's CDR3 is CSVGTGVRTEAFF. The CDR3 DNA reads TGCAGCGTCGGGACAGGGGTTCGCACTGAAGCTTTCTTT.

This chain links TRBV5-5 with TRBJ2-7; D is possibly TRBD2 (5 bases). This CDR3 comprises 13 residues. V was trimmed by 1 base and J by 2 bases, leaving 7 bases between them. The germline V gene has CDR1 SGHKS and CDR2 YYEKEE (reference sequence). CDR3 in amino acids: CASSLTGTYEQYF. The DNA for the CDR3 is TGTGCCAGCAGCTTGACGGGGACCTACGAGCAGTACTTC. Drawing the rest from reference TRBV5-5 and TRBJ2-7, the complete variable domain is DAGVTQSPTHLIKTRGQQVTLRCSPISGHKSVSWYQQVLGQGPQFIFQYYEKEERGRGNFPDRFSARQFPNYSSELNVNALLLGDSALYLCASSLTGTYEQYFGPGTRLTVT.

The chain is built from TRBV2 and TRBJ1-2; TRBD1 is a possible D gene (6 bases). The CDR3 is made up of 17 amino acids. Trimming pared 6 bases from V and 8 bases from J, leaving 28 bases between. Germline CDR1 and CDR2: SNHLY and FYNNEI. CDR3: CASRPNLSGGASSGYTF. The CDR3 DNA is TGTGCCAGCAGACCTAACCTGTCCGGGGGCGCATCTAGCGGCTACACCTTC. The full variable domain, with the rest looked up from reference TRBV2 and TRBJ1-2, is EPEVTQTPSHQVTQMGQEVILRCVPISNHLYFYWYRQILGQKVEFLVSFYNNEISEKSEIFDDQFSVERPDGSNFTLKIRSTKLEDSAMYFCASRPNLSGGASSGYTFGSGTRLTVV.

The V gene is TRBV11-1, the J gene TRBJ2-2; D gene unclear. CDR3 size: 13 residues. V lost 2 bases and J 4 bases, leaving 5 bases between the germline ends. Germline CDR1 is SGHAT and CDR2 is FQDESV (reference sequence). The DNA for the CDR3 is TGTGCCAGCAGCTTATATCGCACCGGGGAGCTGTTTTTT. This sequence encodes CASSLYRTGELFF.

The chain has TRBV6-5 and TRBJ2-3; 7 bases align to TRBD1. Germline V CDR1 and CDR2: MNHEY, SVGAGI. V was pared by 6 bases and J by 1 base, with 7 bases of the junction left unmatched. The CDR3 sequence is 15 residues long. Here the CDR3 DNA reads TGTGCCAGCAGCCGACAGGGTGGCGGCACAGATACGCAGTATTTT. Protein sequence: CASSRQGGGTDTQYF.

V is TRBV5-1 and J is TRBJ2-5, with D unclear. Germline-derived CDR1 and CDR2 are SGHRS and YFSETQ. V lost 0 bases to trimming and J lost 7 bases, with 10 bases between them. The CDR3 runs 13 residues. DNA for the CDR3: TGCGCCAGCAGCTTGGGGGGTTCAACGACCCAGTACTTC. As protein: CASSLGGSTTQYF.

This rearrangement joins TRBV5-1 to TRBJ2-2, with 7 bases fitting TRBD2. J lost 5 bases, V lost 4 bases, and 11 bases had no gene match. The CDR3 spans 16 residues. In germline, CDR1 is SGHRS, CDR2 YFSETQ. The chain's CDR3 is CASSLLERGGTGELFF. The DNA of the CDR3 is TGCGCCAGCAGCCTCCTCGAGCGGGGCGGGACCGGGGAGCTGTTTTTT.

For the CDR3, the DNA is TGTGCCTGGAGTATTGGCTCACCCCTCCACTTT. This encodes CAWSIGSPLHF. J is TRBJ1-6 and V is TRBV30; D is ambiguous. This CDR3 comprises 11 residues. Germline V gives CDR1 GTSNPN, CDR2 SVGIG (reference sequence). The ends were cut back, 2 bases at V and 10 bases at J, with 6 bases in the middle.

The V call is TRBV15, the J call TRBJ2-2; 8 bases map to TRBD1. There are 16 residues in the CDR3. Germline CDR1 LNHNV, CDR2 YYDKDF (reference sequence). Losses at the gene ends were 3 bases for V and 5 bases for J; bases not matched to a gene: 8. The CDR3, as DNA: TGTGCCACCAGCAGGACAGGGGCCGGGTGGACCGGGGAGCTGTTTTTT. It codes for CATSRTGAGWTGELFF.

The J gene is TRBJ2-7, the V gene TRBV18; TRBD2 aligns across 8 bases. The CDR3 spans 17 residues. The V and J ends lost 3 bases and 0 bases, in that order; junction bases with no gene match: 10. Per germline, CDR1 KGHSH and CDR2 LQKENI. DNA for the CDR3: TGTGCCAGCTCACCCACTAGCGGCCCCTACCTCTCCTACGAGCAGTACTTC. Residues: CASSPTSGPYLSYEQYF.

V usage is TRBV23-1 and J usage is TRBJ2-7; possible D gene TRBD1, 6 bases. TRBV23-1 is filed as an ORF, its function uncertain. The germline V and J ends were trimmed by 0 bases and 5 bases, with 14 bases remaining between them. This CDR3 contains 15 residues. CDR3 DNA: TGCGCCAGCAGTCAATCTTGGGGGCTGAAGCACGAGCAGTACTTC. It yields the protein CASSQSWGLKHEQYF.

The genes are TRBV2 and TRBJ2-5; D unclear. TRBJ2-7 explains the end of the DNA better; the J call may be wrong. CDR1 is SNHLY, CDR2 FYNNEI, per germline. The CDR3 covers 14 residues. CDR3 sequence (DNA): TGTGCCAGCAGTGAAGGGTTATATTCCTACGAGCAGTACTTC. Encoded protein: CASSEGLYSYEQYF.